These 21 T cell receptor beta chains were sequenced from one sample in a study of blood T cell repertoires in COVID-19. Libraries were prepared by immunoSEQ multiplex PCR; TCRdb keeps only in-frame clonotypes and omits some of them. The sample shows 95,000 or so clones, roughly 86% of them seen only once. The sample taken for sequencing was peripheral blood. These receptors were obtained from a human donor in a cohort sampled during active COVID-19.

The V call is TRBV12-5, the J call TRBJ2-3, with D unclear. This CDR3 is 13 amino acids long. CDR1 LGHNT and CDR2 FRNRAP come from the germline V gene. V lost 5 bases, J lost 4 bases, and 10 bases lay in between. The CDR3 spells CASGGQVADTQYF. The CDR3 DNA reads as TGTGCTAGTGGTGGGCAGGTTGCAGATACGCAGTATTTT. The variable domain in full, completed from reference TRBV12-5 and TRBJ2-3, reads DARVTQTPRHKVTEMGQEVTMRCQPILGHNTVFWYRQTMMQGLELLAYFRNRAPLDDSGMPKDRFSAEMPDATLATLKIQPSEPRDSAVYFCASGGQVADTQYFGPGTRLTVL.

The V call is TRBV5-1, the J call TRBJ2-7; 7 nucleotides line up with TRBD1. The J segment lost 2 bases and the V segment lost 4 bases, leaving 9 bases of the junction unmatched. The CDR3 contains 15 residues. Per germline, CDR1 SGHRS and CDR2 YFSETQ. This CDR3 reads CASSTGQSITYEQYF. The DNA of the CDR3 is TGCGCCAGCAGCACGGGACAGTCCATCACCTACGAGCAGTACTTC.

V is TRBV5-1 and J is TRBJ2-7; perhaps TRBD2 as D (5 bases). The length of the CDR3 is 14 residues. The V and J ends lost 2 bases and 3 bases respectively, with 12 bases between them. CDR1 SGHRS and CDR2 YFSETQ come from the germline V gene. CDR3 sequence (DNA): TGCGCCAGCAGCTTTACTAGGTCAGGCTACGAGCAGTACTTC. Translating it yields CASSFTRSGYEQYF.

This rearrangement joins TRBV3-1 (or the pseudogene TRBV3-2) to TRBJ2-1; D unresolved. The length of the CDR3 is 14 residues. The germline CDR1 and CDR2 sequences are LGHDT and YNNKEL (reference sequence). V shed 4 bases and J shed 2 bases, with 9 bases lying between them. The CDR3 nucleotides are TGTGCCAGCAGCCCCAGGTTTCCCTACAATGAGCAGTTCTTC. Translated: CASSPRFPYNEQFF.

The gene calls are TRBV5-1 and TRBJ2-7; 7 bases agree with TRBD1. J gave up 1 base and V 0 bases, and 7 bases lay outside the gene matches. Germline-derived CDR1 and CDR2 are SGHRS and YFSETQ. This CDR3 has 16 residues. The DNA for the CDR3 is TGCGCCAGCAGCTTGGGATCACAGGGGCTGTCCTACGAGCAGTACTTC. Protein: CASSLGSQGLSYEQYF.

This chain joins TRBV30 and TRBJ2-7; 13 bases are shared with TRBD2. Germline loops: CDR1 GTSNPN, CDR2 SVGIG (reference sequence). CDR3 length equals 14 residues. Losses at the gene ends were 8 bases for V and 2 bases for J; bases not matched to a gene: 6. The CDR3 reads CAAEGTSGTYEQYF. DNA for the CDR3: TGTGCCGCAGAAGGGACTAGCGGGACCTACGAGCAGTACTTC.

V gene TRBV6-5 combines with J gene TRBJ2-7; a possible D gene is TRBD1 (6 bases). Trimming removed 7 bases from V and 1 base from J, with 14 bases in between. The CDR3 spans 14 residues. Germline V gene data show CDR1 as MNHEY and CDR2 as SVGAGI. The chain's CDR3 is CASNREGASYEQYF. The CDR3 bases are TGTGCCAGCAACAGGGAAGGGGCGTCCTACGAGCAGTACTTC.

Regarding this clone: The junction departs from the called germline gene at one end, perhaps through a read error. The rearrangement links TRBV4-3 to TRBJ1-1; D is possibly TRBD1 (5 bases). The CDR3 consists of 19 residues. The germline V gene has CDR1 LGHNA and CDR2 YSLEER. In nucleotides, the CDR3 is TGCGCCAGCAGCCAAGATGTGGCCAGGGATCTTGGGTGGAGTCCGTCCTTTTGCTTT. This translates into CASSQDVARDLGWSPSFCF.

This clone occurred a few times. V is TRBV7-9 and J is TRBJ2-1; 7 bases align to TRBD2. The ends lost 2 bases at V and 10 bases at J; junction bases unmatched: 14. Germline CDR1 and CDR2: SEHNR and FQNEAQ (reference sequence). CDR3 size: 16 residues. CDR3 sequence: CASSLSGLTRTREQFF. The CDR3, as DNA: TGTGCCAGCAGCTTATCGGGACTAACAAGAACCAGAGAGCAGTTCTTC.

This clone occurred once. The chain uses TRBV15 and TRBJ2-7; 11 bases align to TRBD1. Unmatched junction bases numbered 7, after V lost 4 bases and J lost 5 bases. The CDR3 runs 15 residues. CDR1 is LNHNV and CDR2 is YYDKDF in the germline V gene (reference sequence). CDR3: CATSTKRTGGHEQYF. The CDR3, as DNA: TGTGCCACCAGCACTAAACGGACAGGGGGCCACGAGCAGTACTTC.

The chain employs TRBV9 and TRBJ2-5; 13 nucleotides agree with TRBD2. The germline CDR1 and CDR2 sequences are SGDLS and YYNGEE. Trimming removed 4 bases from V and 4 bases from J; junction bases left unmatched: 7. CDR3 length: 16 residues. CDR3 bases: TGTGCCAGCAGCTTACTAGCGGGGGGGCGAGGAGAGACCCAGTACTTC. Protein product: CASSLLAGGRGETQYF.

V and J are TRBV5-1 and TRBJ2-3; 9 bases are shared with TRBD1. The CDR3 has 14 amino acids. Germline-derived CDR1 and CDR2 are SGHRS and YFSETQ. J was trimmed by 6 bases and V by 4 bases; bases with no gene match: 6. The CDR3 DNA is TGCGCCAGCAGCCCAAACAGGGGGCGGGATACGCAGTATTTT. Protein product: CASSPNRGRDTQYF.

This chain links TRBV10-3 with TRBJ1-2; the D gene is possibly TRBD1 (5 bases). The CDR3 sequence is 11 residues long. Germline lookup yields CDR1 ENHRY and CDR2 SYGVKD. The germline V and J ends were trimmed by 8 bases and 5 bases, with 9 bases remaining between them. CDR3 sequence reads: CAISDSYGYTF. CDR3 DNA sequence: TGTGCCATCTCCGACAGTTATGGCTACACCTTC.

This clone was observed a few times. V usage is TRBV28 and J usage is TRBJ1-3, with D perhaps TRBD1 (5 bases). Trimming pared 7 bases from V and 3 bases from J, leaving 13 bases between. In germline, CDR1 is MDHEN, CDR2 SYDVKM. The CDR3 is 14 residues long. CDR3 DNA sequence: TGTGCCAGCACCTCAGGAGGGGTTGGAAACACCATATATTTT. This gives the protein CASTSGGVGNTIYF.

This chain joins TRBV18 and TRBJ1-2; 8 bases match TRBD1. V was pared by 3 bases and J by 8 bases, with 5 bases of the junction left unmatched. Germline CDR1 reads KGHSH; CDR2 reads LQKENI. There are 13 residues in the CDR3. The chain's CDR3 is CASSPPQGAGYTF. Written as DNA, the CDR3 is TGTGCCAGCTCACCGCCCCAGGGGGCCGGCTACACCTTC.

The rearrangement links TRBV5-6 to TRBJ2-2, with D hard to call. This CDR3 is 12 amino acids long. The V gene lost 2 bases and the J gene lost 6 bases, with 5 bases spanning the gap. The germline V gene encodes CDR1 SGHDT and CDR2 YYEEEE. For the CDR3, the DNA is TGTGCCAGCAGCTTATCGGCCGGGGAGCTGTTTTTT. The encoded protein is CASSLSAGELFF.

The table lists this clone with a count of one. The genes are TRBV15 and TRBJ1-2; TRBD1 is a possible D gene (5 bases). Germline V CDR1 and CDR2: LNHNV, YYDKDF (reference sequence). CDR3 size: 15 residues. Trimming removed 0 bases from V and 2 bases from J, with 10 bases in between. The DNA of the CDR3 is TGTGCCACCAGCAGAGAGGGGAGGGGAAACTATGGCTACACCTTC. Translated, it gives CATSREGRGNYGYTF.

The J gene is TRBJ2-1, the V gene TRBV28; D may be TRBD1 (6 bases). V was pared by 5 bases and J by 0 bases, with 11 bases between. From germline, CDR1 is MDHEN and CDR2 SYDVKM. This CDR3 comprises 15 residues. The CDR3 region is CASSTGSASYNEQFF. DNA of the CDR3: TGTGCCAGCAGTACAGGGTCCGCCTCCTACAATGAGCAGTTCTTC.

The chain employs TRBV7-8 and TRBJ1-2; D ambiguous. Germline CDR1 is SGHVS and CDR2 is FQNEAQ. The CDR3 is 14 residues long. The V and J ends lost 1 base and 7 bases respectively, with 13 bases between them. The CDR3 region is CASSLEAYRGGYTF. DNA of the CDR3: TGTGCCAGCAGCTTAGAGGCATACCGAGGTGGCTACACCTTC.

The chain combines TRBV30 with TRBJ1-5; perhaps TRBD1 as D (6 bases). CDR1 and CDR2 (germline): GTSNPN, SVGIG (reference sequence). The V end lost 3 bases, the J end lost 3 bases, and 15 bases lay between the germline ends. The CDR3 runs 15 residues. CDR3 coding DNA: TGTGCCTGGAGCCATAGGGCAGGGGCCAATCAGCCCCAGCATTTT. Its translation is CAWSHRAGANQPQHF.

The DNA for the CDR3 is TGCGCCAGCAGCGGGCAACAGGGGGAGCATGAAAAACTGTTTTTT. Encoded protein: CASSGQQGEHEKLFF. This chain links TRBV5-1 with TRBJ1-4, with 8 bases fitting TRBD1. The V gene's germline CDR1 is SGHRS and CDR2 YFSETQ. V gave up 4 bases and J gave up 6 bases; unmatched junction bases: 8. The CDR3 length is 15 residues.